The clone carrying this T cell receptor beta chain was seen more than once but under ten times. Its matching antigen is unknown. With constant-segment primers, 5'RACE yielded cDNA libraries of TCR alpha and TCR beta that carried sample barcodes and UMIs. TCRdb passed the 5' RACE reads through MiXCR, listing each CDR3 protein once. The repertoire holds approximately 210,000 distinct CDR3 sequences, with 10% as singletons. This entry belongs to a study of T-cell memory formation after mild COVID-19. Study observations and caveats: Mainly in CM and EM were contracting CD4+ clones; CD8+ were in EMRA. Prior to infection, memory already included some responding clones, suggesting cross-reactive memory joined. What remained unconfirmed was the SARS-CoV-2 specificity of second-wave clones peaking on day 37.

The origin of this receptor is a man younger than 35 who had mild COVID-19 (a few samples of this study predate the infection). Cell type and time point are not known. The sample consisted of PBMCs or a T cell subset sorted from them (not recorded which).

The CDR3 is CASSMGLEETQYF. In nucleotides, the CDR3 is TGTGCCAGCAGCATGGGACTCGAAGAGACCCAGTACTTC. The chain has TRBV11-2 and TRBJ2-5; D possibly corresponds to TRBD2 (6 bases). Trimming shortened V by 5 bases and J by 3 bases, and 10 bases separated the two germline ends. The germline gives CDR1 SGHAT, CDR2 FQNNGV. This CDR3 spans 13 amino acids.